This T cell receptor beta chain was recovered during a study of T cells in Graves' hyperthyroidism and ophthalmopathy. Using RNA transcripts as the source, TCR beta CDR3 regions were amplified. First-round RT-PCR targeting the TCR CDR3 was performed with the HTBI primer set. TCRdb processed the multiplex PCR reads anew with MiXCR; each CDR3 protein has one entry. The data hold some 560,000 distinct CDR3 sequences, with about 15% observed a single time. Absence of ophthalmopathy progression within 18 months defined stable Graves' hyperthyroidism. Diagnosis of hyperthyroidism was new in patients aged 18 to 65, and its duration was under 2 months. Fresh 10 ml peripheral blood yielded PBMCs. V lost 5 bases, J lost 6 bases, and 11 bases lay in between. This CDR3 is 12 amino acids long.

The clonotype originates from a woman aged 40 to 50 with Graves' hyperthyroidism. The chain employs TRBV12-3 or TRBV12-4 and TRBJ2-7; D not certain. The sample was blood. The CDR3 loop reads CASSPSPGEQYF. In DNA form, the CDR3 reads TGTGCCAGCAGTCCCTCCCCTGGCGAGCAGTACTTC.